What follows is one TCR beta chain and its context. The antigen is unknown. This specimen comes from a study of response to subunit inactivated influenza vaccine. General study results and limits: The authors suggested that every seasonal influenza vaccination recruits few new T cells.

TCRdb re-derived calls from the RT-PCR reads in MiXCR, one entry per CDR3 protein. The table lists 530,000 or so distinct CDR3 sequences, approximately 12% of them singletons. V shed 7 bases and J shed 4 bases, with 16 bases lying between them. The length of the CDR3 is 15 residues. Germline assignment: CDR1 MDHEN and CDR2 SYDVKM. The receptor was derived from a man aged 50 or older who received an inactivated influenza vaccine. The V and J genes are TRBV28 and TRBJ2-2; D not certain. Sequencing used PBMCs from blood, obtained on the day of vaccination. The chain's CDR3 is CASINNRVPTGELFF. The CDR3 DNA reads TGTGCCAGCATAAATAATAGGGTCCCCACCGGGGAGCTGTTTTTT. The full variable domain, its missing parts supplied by reference TRBV28 and TRBJ2-2, is DVKVTQSSRYLVKRTGEKVFLECVQDMDHENMFWYRQDPGLGLRLIYFSYDVKMKEKGDIPEGYSVSREKKERFSLILESASTNQTSMYLCASINNRVPTGELFFGEGSRLTVL.